Presented here are 8 T cell receptor beta chains from one specimen sequenced in a study of tissue T cells after allogeneic stem cell transplantation. Data came from immunoSEQ multiplex PCR; TCRdb stores just in-frame clones and leaves some out. This table holds roughly 6,000 clones, about 64% found once. Sequencing used duodenum tissue, obtained at autopsy. These receptors all come from a woman aged 18-50 years with breast cancer.

The chain employs TRBV7-9 and TRBJ1-2, with no clear D. The germline CDR1 and CDR2 sequences are SEHNR and FQNEAQ (reference sequence). CDR3 length: 13 amino acids. V was shortened by 1 base and J by 5 bases, with 8 bases between the two germline ends. CDR3 sequence (DNA): TGTGCCAGCAGCTTAGTCAGCGAATATGGCTACACCTTC. Translated: CASSLVSEYGYTF.

J is TRBJ2-7 and V is TRBV11-2, with 10 bases identical to TRBD1. The CDR3 totals 14 residues. From germline, CDR1 is SGHAT and CDR2 FQNNGV. V gave up 4 bases and J gave up 4 bases; unmatched junction bases: 4. CDR3 coding DNA: TGTGCCAGCAGCTCGACAGGGGGCGCGTACGAGCAGTACTTC. This translates into CASSSTGGAYEQYF. Complete variable domain (other parts from reference TRBV11-2 and TRBJ2-7): EAGVAQSPRYKIIEKRQSVAFWCNPISGHATLYWYQQILGQGPKLLIQFQNNGVVDDSQLPKDRFSAERLKGVDSTLKIQPAKLEDSAVYLCASSSTGGAYEQYFGPGTRLTVT.

The chain joins TRBV27 to TRBJ2-1; TRBD2 matches at 9 bases. V was clipped by 6 bases and J by 9 bases; unmatched bases: 12. The CDR3 has 15 residues. Germline-derived CDR1 and CDR2 are MNHEY and SMNVEV (reference sequence). Written as DNA, the CDR3 is TGTGCCAGCAGCCTGCGGGGGGGGCTAGTCTCTGAGCAGTTCTTC. Its translation is CASSLRGGLVSEQFF.

The chain links TRBV7-9 to TRBJ2-3, with D hard to call. The germline V gene encodes CDR1 SEHNR and CDR2 FQNEAQ (reference sequence). The ends were cut back, 6 bases at V and 3 bases at J, with 16 bases in the middle. The CDR3 has 15 residues. The CDR3 loop is CASSLLLEGTDTQYF. The CDR3 bases are TGTGCCAGCAGTCTACTTTTGGAAGGTACAGATACGCAGTATTTT.

The chain couples TRBV5-6 to TRBJ2-2, with TRBD2 matching 14 bases. The CDR3 runs to 18 residues. Germline V gene lookup returns CDR1 SGHDT and CDR2 YYEEEE. Losses at the gene ends were 0 bases for V and 7 bases for J; bases not matched to a gene: 8. CDR3 protein: CASSLAGTSGRNSGELFF. In nucleotides, the CDR3 is TGTGCCAGCAGCTTGGCCGGGACTAGCGGGAGAAATAGCGGGGAGCTGTTTTTT.

The chain links TRBV6-5 to TRBJ2-1; possible D gene TRBD2, 6 bases. In germline, CDR1 is MNHEY, CDR2 SVGAGI. The length of the CDR3 is 16 residues. The V end lost 0 bases, the J end lost 2 bases, and 11 bases lay between the germline ends. The CDR3 loop is CASSYSYGSPYNEQFF. CDR3 nucleotide sequence: TGTGCCAGCAGTTACTCGTACGGGAGCCCCTACAATGAGCAGTTCTTC.

Only a few counts were recorded for this clone. The chain recombines TRBV7-2 with TRBJ2-2, with 9 bases that match TRBD2. The germline gives CDR1 SGHTA, CDR2 FQGNSA. The CDR3 is 16 amino acids. Trimming removed 1 base from V and 5 bases from J; junction bases left unmatched: 5. The DNA for the CDR3 is TGTGCCAGCAGCTTAGTTAGCCTAGCGGGGACCGGGGAGCTGTTTTTT. Protein sequence: CASSLVSLAGTGELFF.

The V and J genes are TRBV12-3 or TRBV12-4 and TRBJ2-4, with D maybe TRBD2 (5 bases). V dropped 6 bases and J dropped 7 bases, with 13 bases sitting between them. The CDR3 contains 13 residues. CDR3 sequence: CASSSTAANIQYF. The CDR3 region has the DNA TGTGCCAGCAGCTCCACAGCGGCGAACATTCAGTACTTC.